A single sample is the source of the 9 T cell receptor beta chains below, sequenced in a study of T cells in lung cancer brain metastases. Repertoires were generated with immunoSEQ multiplex PCR, while TCRdb's copy carries only in-frame clones and drops some. The data contain 3,000 or so clones, approximately 91% of them singletons. What was sequenced was tumor tissue from the primary lung tumor. These receptors originate from a man in his 70s with non-small cell lung cancer.

The chain joins TRBV29-1 to TRBJ2-2, with TRBD2 as a possible D gene (5 bases). Per germline, CDR1 SQVTM and CDR2 ANQGSEA. Trimming left V 4 bases short and J 7 bases short, with 19 bases between. CDR3 length: 15 amino acids. CDR3 loop: CSVGLSGAGYGELFF. The CDR3 DNA reads as TGCAGCGTTGGACTATCGGGCGCTGGGTACGGGGAGCTGTTTTTT.

The gene calls are TRBV6-1 and TRBJ2-1, with D uncertain. CDR1 is MNHNS, CDR2 SASEGT, per germline. V lost 2 bases, J lost 7 bases, and 9 bases lay in between. The CDR3 contains 13 residues. CDR3 region: CASSEPLRNEQFF. The CDR3 DNA follows: TGTGCCAGCAGTGAACCTCTGAGGAATGAGCAGTTCTTC.

The rearrangement links TRBV5-1 to TRBJ1-1; the match to TRBD1 covers 11 bases. The CDR3 has 15 amino acids. The trim removed 3 bases at V and 4 bases at J, leaving 5 bases unmatched. Germline V gene data show CDR1 as SGHRS and CDR2 as YFSETQ. As DNA, the CDR3 is TGCGCCAGCAGCTGGGGGGGGACAGGGGGCACTGAAGCTTTCTTT. Translating it yields CASSWGGTGGTEAFF.

The chain employs TRBV10-2 and TRBJ1-1, with D unclear. Germline V gene data show CDR1 as WSHSY and CDR2 as SAAADI. V was shortened by 6 bases and J by 3 bases, with 17 bases between the two germline ends. There are 15 residues in the CDR3. The CDR3 loop reads CASSPPLGRDTEAFF. Here the CDR3 DNA reads TGCGCCAGCAGCCCCCCCCTAGGCCGGGACACTGAAGCTTTCTTT.

The J gene is TRBJ2-5, the V gene TRBV5-4; D could derive from TRBD1 or TRBD2 (5 bases each). Trimming pared 4 bases from V and 9 bases from J, leaving 25 bases between. Per the germline V gene, CDR1 is SGHNT and CDR2 is YYREEE (reference sequence). The CDR3 runs 16 residues. The chain's CDR3 is CASSPETGTLSGAQYF. CDR3 DNA: TGTGCCAGCAGCCCGGAGACCGGGACCCTCTCCGGGGCCCAGTACTTC.

Comments on this clone: Sequence at one end of the junction differs from germline and may be a read error. Other nucleotide sequences from this sample produce the same CDR3. The chain combines TRBV19 with TRBJ1-3, with D possibly TRBD1 on 5 matching bases. Germline V CDR1 and CDR2: LNHDA, SQIVND (reference sequence). There are 16 residues in the CDR3. CDR3 sequence: CASSIRGPTPGNTIYF. For the CDR3, the DNA is TGTGCCAGTAGTATTAGGGGTCCCACTCCCGGAAACACTATATATTTT.

CDR3 nucleotides: TGTGCCAGCAGACCCGTAGGGGAGGATGGCTACACCTTC. This codes for CASRPVGEDGYTF. The chain couples TRBV28 to TRBJ1-2, with a possible D match to TRBD1 (5 bases). The CDR3 is made up of 13 amino acids. Germline V gene sequence: CDR1 MDHEN, CDR2 SYDVKM. Trimming stripped 6 bases from V and 6 bases from J, with 14 bases between.

V usage is TRBV5-6 and J usage is TRBJ2-1, with 8 positions matching TRBD1. The CDR3 consists of 15 residues. Unmatched junction bases numbered 13, after V lost 4 bases and J lost 10 bases. Germline assignment: CDR1 SGHDT and CDR2 YYEEEE. This CDR3 reads CASSIDRGISGEQFF. CDR3 DNA sequence: TGTGCCAGCAGCATCGACAGGGGCATATCCGGGGAGCAGTTCTTC.

The chain is built from TRBV9 and TRBJ2-3; unclear D gene. In germline, CDR1 is SGDLS, CDR2 YYNGEE. CDR3 length: 16 residues. With 3 bases removed from V and 3 bases from J, the gap between germline ends came to 17 bases. The chain's CDR3 is CASSDFPSSGTDTQYF. CDR3 coding DNA: TGTGCCAGCAGCGATTTTCCGTCATCCGGAACAGATACGCAGTATTTT.